These T cell receptor beta chains were read from a single sample in a study of control samples from healthy donors and cancer patients. Clones were sequenced by immunoSEQ multiplex PCR, and TCRdb holds only the in-frame ones, with some missing. The sample carries about 80,000 clones, 85% to 90% recorded once. The sequenced sample consisted of blood. The receptors were gathered from a woman aged 60-75 years in good health. Both conserved end residues are part of each CDR3. Fields, in order: J gene, V gene, CDR3 protein.

J gene: TRBJ2-3
V gene: TRBV28
CDR3 protein: CASSPTGGTYSPDTQYF

J gene: TRBJ2-7
V gene: TRBV6-5
CDR3 protein: CAARRGARSEQYF

J gene: TRBJ2-3
V gene: TRBV20-1
CDR3 protein: CSAREEGRAHF

J gene: TRBJ1-1
V gene: TRBV2
CDR3 protein: CASSAPGNTEAFF

J gene: TRBJ1-1
V gene: TRBV10-1
CDR3 protein: CASREPNTEAFF

J gene: TRBJ1-2
V gene: TRBV7-2
CDR3 protein: CASREGGGPGYGYTF

J gene: TRBJ2-3
V gene: TRBV5-1
CDR3 protein: CASSPLAGGPDTQYF

J gene: TRBJ2-6
V gene: TRBV18
CDR3 protein: CASSPPGGAGANVLTF

J gene: TRBJ2-7
V gene: TRBV2
CDR3 protein: CASSPAYEQYF

J gene: TRBJ1-3
V gene: TRBV28
CDR3 protein: CASSSRGAGNTIYF

J gene: TRBJ1-1
V gene: TRBV29-1
CDR3 protein: CSVDRADTEAFF

J gene: TRBJ1-3
V gene: TRBV6-2/TRBV6-3
CDR3 protein: CASSPMGHLRSGNTIYF

J gene: TRBJ1-3
V gene: TRBV6-5
CDR3 protein: CASSYSETPGNTIYF

J gene: TRBJ2-3
V gene: TRBV9
CDR3 protein: CASSDRDSVDTQYF

J gene: TRBJ2-1
V gene: TRBV7-3
CDR3 protein: CASSLGREPYNEQFF

J gene: TRBJ1-1
V gene: TRBV5-1
CDR3 protein: CASIKGLENTEAFF

J gene: TRBJ1-1
V gene: TRBV28
CDR3 protein: CASSQPQGRNTEAFF

J gene: TRBJ2-3
V gene: TRBV2
CDR3 protein: CASSVDSNTQYF

J gene: TRBJ2-3
V gene: TRBV19
CDR3 protein: CASSNRWGTDTQYF

J gene: TRBJ1-2
V gene: TRBV30
CDR3 protein: CAWNPSPGQDRNYGYTF

J gene: TRBJ2-6
V gene: TRBV28
CDR3 protein: CASRPLRGSTGANVLTF

J gene: TRBJ1-6
V gene: TRBV6-1
CDR3 protein: CASSAGPYNSPLHF

J gene: TRBJ2-6
V gene: TRBV15
CDR3 protein: CATSLGGGGANVLTF

J gene: TRBJ2-5
V gene: TRBV28
CDR3 protein: CASTPGGRAQETQYF

J gene: TRBJ2-7
V gene: TRBV19
CDR3 protein: CASSIGWGQGYEQYF

J gene: TRBJ2-1
V gene: TRBV7-2
CDR3 protein: CASSLVTGSYNEQFF

J gene: TRBJ2-1
V gene: TRBV27
CDR3 protein: CASSFLGAAYNEQFF

J gene: TRBJ1-1
V gene: TRBV11-2
CDR3 protein: CASSFLLTGDTEAFF

J gene: TRBJ1-4
V gene: TRBV11-2
CDR3 protein: CASSLGGGNEKLFF

J gene: TRBJ2-2
V gene: TRBV18
CDR3 protein: CASSPPQGQNTGELFF

J gene: TRBJ2-1
V gene: TRBV14
CDR3 protein: CASSQPLAYSYNEQFF

J gene: TRBJ1-2
V gene: TRBV7-9
CDR3 protein: CASSATGQGNYGYTF

J gene: TRBJ1-2
V gene: TRBV4-1
CDR3 protein: CASSPDRVGYGYTF

J gene: TRBJ2-5
V gene: TRBV6-2/TRBV6-3
CDR3 protein: CASSPTGVQETQYF

J gene: TRBJ1-1
V gene: TRBV6-6
CDR3 protein: CASSYQGESTEAFF

J gene: TRBJ1-1
V gene: TRBV10-2
CDR3 protein: CASSDVDLNTEAFF

J gene: TRBJ2-7
V gene: TRBV7-2
CDR3 protein: CASSLGLAGGIPYEQYF

J gene: TRBJ2-3
V gene: TRBV2
CDR3 protein: CASGTGGRFPTDTQYF

J gene: TRBJ1-1
V gene: TRBV6-5
CDR3 protein: CASRPFGQYGYGFF

J gene: TRBJ2-1
V gene: TRBV5-1
CDR3 protein: CASSLAARGVASEQFF

J gene: TRBJ1-5
V gene: TRBV7-9
CDR3 protein: CASSSDSHQPQHF

J gene: TRBJ1-2
V gene: TRBV11-3
CDR3 protein: CASSLDRLWGDPIYGYTF

J gene: TRBJ2-1
V gene: TRBV5-1
CDR3 protein: CASSLDPTSSYNEQFF

J gene: TRBJ2-3
V gene: TRBV29-1
CDR3 protein: CSADGQTDTQYF

J gene: TRBJ2-2
V gene: TRBV30
CDR3 protein: CAWSGPGGSTGELFF

J gene: TRBJ1-2
V gene: TRBV5-1
CDR3 protein: CASRHVYRGINYGYTF

J gene: TRBJ1-2
V gene: TRBV6-5
CDR3 protein: CASSSGPKNYGYTF

J gene: TRBJ1-2
V gene: TRBV19
CDR3 protein: CASSILGEVGYTF

J gene: TRBJ1-1
V gene: TRBV18
CDR3 protein: CASSRSTANTEAFF

J gene: TRBJ2-1
V gene: TRBV18
CDR3 protein: CASSPQQSEQFF

J gene: TRBJ2-7
V gene: TRBV19
CDR3 protein: CASSPGQGYQYEQYF

J gene: TRBJ1-2
V gene: TRBV4-1
CDR3 protein: CASSQVPPAYGYTF